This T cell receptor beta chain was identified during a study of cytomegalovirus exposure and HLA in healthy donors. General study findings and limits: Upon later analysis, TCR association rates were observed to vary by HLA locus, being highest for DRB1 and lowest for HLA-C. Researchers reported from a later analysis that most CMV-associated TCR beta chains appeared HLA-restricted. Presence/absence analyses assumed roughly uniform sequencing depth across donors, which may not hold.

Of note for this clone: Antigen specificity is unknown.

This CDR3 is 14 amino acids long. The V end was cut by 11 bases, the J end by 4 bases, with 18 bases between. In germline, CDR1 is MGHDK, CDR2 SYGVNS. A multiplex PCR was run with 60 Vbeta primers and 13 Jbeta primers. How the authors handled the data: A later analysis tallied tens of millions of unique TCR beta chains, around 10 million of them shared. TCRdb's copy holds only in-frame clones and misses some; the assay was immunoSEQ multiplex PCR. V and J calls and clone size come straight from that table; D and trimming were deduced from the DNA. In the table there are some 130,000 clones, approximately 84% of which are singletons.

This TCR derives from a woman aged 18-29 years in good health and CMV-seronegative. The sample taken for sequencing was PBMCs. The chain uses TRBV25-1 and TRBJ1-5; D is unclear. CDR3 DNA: TGTGCCTCCGGCGGGGAATTAACTAATCAGCCCCAGCATTTT. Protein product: CASGGELTNQPQHF.